The 26 T cell receptor beta chains below all came from one sample that was sequenced in a study of Graves' ophthalmopathy and Graves' hyperthyroidism. Using RNA transcripts, the TCR beta CDR3 regions were amplified. First-round RT-PCR used HTBI primers; second-round multiplex PCR followed. TCRdb processed the multiplex PCR reads anew with MiXCR; each CDR3 protein has one entry. The sample lists hundreds of thousands of distinct CDR3 sequences; about 40% were seen once. The source material was peripheral blood. These receptors originate from an adult man with Graves' ophthalmopathy.

In its sample, this clonotype was seen a few times. V is TRBV11-2 and J is TRBJ1-2, with 9 bases fitting TRBD1. Germline-derived CDR1 and CDR2 are SGHAT and FQNNGV. Losses at the gene ends were 5 bases for V and 4 bases for J; bases not matched to a gene: 11. This CDR3 spans 16 amino acids. CDR3 in DNA: TGTGCCAGCAGCCCCAGGGGGACAGGGATCTTCTATGGCTACACCTTC. As protein: CASSPRGTGIFYGYTF. The whole variable domain, filled in from reference TRBV11-2 and TRBJ1-2, reads EAGVAQSPRYKIIEKRQSVAFWCNPISGHATLYWYQQILGQGPKLLIQFQNNGVVDDSQLPKDRFSAERLKGVDSTLKIQPAKLEDSAVYLCASSPRGTGIFYGYTFGSGTRLTVV.

CDR3 amino acids: CSADPGQGADVLTF. CDR3 nucleotide sequence: TGCAGTGCTGACCCGGGGCAGGGGGCGGACGTCCTGACTTTC. The chain is built from TRBV20-1 and TRBJ2-6; 8 bases map to TRBD1. The CDR3 covers 14 residues. The V gene end was trimmed by 5 bases and the J gene end by 11 bases; junction bases not matched to a gene: 11. Germline V gene lookup returns CDR1 DFQATT and CDR2 SNEGSKA (reference sequence).

The chain carries TRBV29-1 and TRBJ2-5; D is undetermined. The CDR3 sequence is 11 residues long. The germline CDR1 and CDR2 sequences are SQVTM and ANQGSEA. CDR3 loop: CSFRLQETQYF. Here the CDR3 DNA reads TGCAGTTTTCGGCTTCAAGAGACCCAGTACTTC. Full variable domain (outside the CDR3, taken from reference TRBV29-1 and TRBJ2-5): SAVISQKPSRDICQRGTSLTIQCQVDSQVTMMFWYRQQPGQSLTLIATANQGSEATYESGFVIDKFPISRPNLTFSTLTVSNMSPEDSSIYLCSFRLQETQYFGPGTRLLVL.

This clonotype was detected many times. The CDR3 here is CASSWGRNTEAFF. The CDR3 bases are TGTGCCAGCAGTTGGGGACGGAACACTGAAGCTTTCTTT. The chain couples TRBV12-3 or TRBV12-4 to TRBJ1-1; tentative D call: TRBD1 (5 bases). The CDR3 consists of 13 residues. V was cut by 4 bases and J by 1 base, with 7 bases left in between.

The count of this clonotype is one. V usage is TRBV5-4 and J usage is TRBJ2-7; D unresolved. The CDR3 is 14 residues long. Germline CDR1 and CDR2: SGHNT and YYREEE (reference sequence). Trimming removed 4 bases from V and 3 bases from J, with 14 bases in between. CDR3 nucleotides: TGTGCCAGCAGCGTTGAACTGGGGTTCTACGAGCAGTACTTC. Translating it yields CASSVELGFYEQYF.

This clonotype turned up a few times. The chain employs TRBV12-3 or TRBV12-4 and TRBJ2-2; no clear D. This CDR3 has 11 residues. CDR3 loop: CASGLIGELFF. CDR3 bases: TGTGCTAGTGGTTTAATCGGGGAGCTGTTTTTT.

The chain employs TRBV11-2 and TRBJ1-5; possibly TRBD1 for D (5 bases). This CDR3 spans 16 amino acids. V gave up 1 base and J gave up 4 bases, with 14 bases separating them. Per germline, CDR1 SGHAT and CDR2 FQNNGV. The CDR3 protein is CASSLARGVGNQPQHF. DNA for the CDR3: TGTGCCAGCAGCTTAGCAAGAGGGGTAGGAAATCAGCCCCAGCATTTT.

The chain has TRBV25-1 and TRBJ1-5, with D unclear. Trimming took off 4 bases at V and 5 bases at J, with 12 bases between the two ends. Per germline, CDR1 MGHDK and CDR2 SYGVNS. This CDR3 has 14 amino acids. The CDR3 loop reads CASSGAAVYQPQHF. The CDR3, as DNA: TGTGCCAGCAGTGGGGCGGCCGTATATCAGCCCCAGCATTTT.

This clonotype was recorded at least ten times. This rearrangement joins TRBV10-3 to TRBJ1-1; 9 bases align to TRBD1. The CDR3 totals 16 residues. The germline gives CDR1 ENHRY, CDR2 SYGVKD. The junction had 9 bases not matched to a gene; V was cut back by 6 bases and J by 1 base. CDR3 loop: CAIRGPGTGTNTEAFF. The CDR3 DNA reads TGTGCCATCAGGGGGCCCGGGACAGGGACGAACACTGAAGCTTTCTTT.

The CDR3: CASSLEGTGTVYGYTF. DNA of the CDR3: TGTGCCAGCAGCTTAGAAGGTACCGGGACAGTCTATGGCTACACCTTC. V and J are TRBV11-2 and TRBJ1-2, with 7 bases lining up with TRBD1. CDR1 and CDR2 from the germline V gene are SGHAT and FQNNGV. The CDR3 is 16 residues long. Unmatched junction bases numbered 8, after V lost 0 bases and J lost 4 bases.

CDR3 DNA: TGTGCCAGCAGCGCGGGGGACGGTGGCTACACCTTC. Its protein product is CASSAGDGGYTF. The chain has TRBV7-3 and TRBJ1-2; TRBD1 is a possible D gene (5 bases). Germline V CDR1 and CDR2: SGHTA, FQGTGA. The CDR3 has 12 amino acids. The V end was cut by 5 bases, the J end by 7 bases, with 11 bases between.

With respect to this clonotype: Being one base from a much bigger clone, this may be a read error. The V and J genes are TRBV7-2 and TRBJ1-2; 11 positions agree with TRBD1. This CDR3 region has 14 residues. Germline CDR1 reads SGHTA; CDR2 reads FQGNSA. The CDR3 DNA sequence: TGCGCCAGCAGCGCACCGGGACAGGGGGATAGCTACACCTTC. Translating it yields CASSAPGQGDSYTF.

In its sample, this clonotype was seen a few times. The rearrangement links TRBV5-6 to TRBJ1-4; weak D call: TRBD1 (6 bases). The germline CDR1 and CDR2 sequences are SGHDT and YYEEEE. V lost 4 bases and J lost 7, with 14 bases in between. CDR3 length: 14 amino acids. This chain's CDR3 is CASSRRRDTEKLFF. Here the CDR3 DNA reads TGTGCCAGCAGCCGCAGGCGGGACACTGAAAAACTGTTTTTT. The whole variable domain, remainder taken from reference TRBV5-6 and TRBJ1-4, is DAGVTQSPTHLIKTRGQQVTLRCSPKSGHDTVSWYQQALGQGPQFIFQYYEEEERQRGNFPDRFSGHQFPNYSSELNVNALLLGDSALYLCASSRRRDTEKLFFGSGTQLSVL.

In the case of this clonotype: A much larger clone lies a single base off, so this may be a read error. CDR3 in amino acids: CASSRRSGGIGDQETQYF. Written as DNA, the CDR3 is TGTGCCAGCAGCCGCCGTAGCGGGGGGATTGGGGACCAAGAGACCCAGTACTTC. V gene TRBV7-2 combines with J gene TRBJ2-5, with TRBD2 matching over 10 bases. Trimming removed 5 bases from V and 0 bases from J; junction bases left unmatched: 12. Germline V gene data show CDR1 as SGHTA and CDR2 as FQGNSA. CDR3 length: 18 amino acids.

This clonotype came up many times. V and J are TRBV7-2 and TRBJ2-5; TRBD1 matches at 7 bases. Germline V gene lookup returns CDR1 SGHTA and CDR2 FQGNSA. The length of the CDR3 is 15 residues. The V gene end was trimmed by 5 bases and the J gene end by 7 bases; junction bases not matched to a gene: 13. The CDR3 DNA sequence: TGTGCCAGCAGCCCCTCGGAAAGGGGGCGCGCGACCCAGTACTTC. Its protein is CASSPSERGRATQYF.

The chain joins TRBV11-3 to TRBJ2-1, with D possibly TRBD1 on 6 matching bases. In germline, CDR1 is SGHNT, CDR2 YENEEA. The CDR3 covers 13 residues. V was clipped by 4 bases and J by 8 bases, with 12 bases between them. CDR3 sequence reads: CASSSGAGDEQFF. CDR3 bases: TGTGCCAGCAGCTCAGGGGCAGGCGATGAGCAGTTCTTC. Using reference TRBV11-3 and TRBJ2-1 for the parts outside the CDR3, the full variable domain is EAGVVQSPRYKIIEKKQPVAFWCNPISGHNTLYWYLQNLGQGPELLIRYENEEAVDDSQLPKDRFSAERLKGVDSTLKIQPAELGDSAVYLCASSSGAGDEQFFGPGTRLTVL.

This clonotype has more than one count but fewer than ten. This chain connects TRBV9 to TRBJ1-1, with D possibly TRBD1 on 5 matching bases. Germline V lookup: CDR1 SGDLS, CDR2 YYNGEE. The CDR3 loop spans 16 amino acids. The ends were cut back, 5 bases at V and 0 bases at J, with 17 bases in the middle. The CDR3 sequence: CASRTRGGVMNTEAFF. CDR3 in DNA: TGTGCCAGCAGGACCCGAGGAGGGGTCATGAACACTGAAGCTTTCTTT.

V gene TRBV7-9 combines with J gene TRBJ2-2, with D perhaps TRBD2 (6 bases). This CDR3 has 15 residues. V was clipped by 5 bases and J by 4 bases, with 14 bases between them. CDR1 is SEHNR, CDR2 FQNEAQ, per germline (reference sequence). The CDR3 region is CASSARPGGTGELFF. The CDR3 DNA is TGTGCCAGCAGCGCCCGTCCCGGGGGCACCGGGGAGCTGTTTTTT.

The V gene is TRBV19, the J gene TRBJ2-7, with 8 bases fitting TRBD1. Per the germline V gene, CDR1 is LNHDA and CDR2 is SQIVND (reference sequence). This CDR3 is built from 16 residues. V was pared by 5 bases and J by 0 bases, with 9 bases of the junction left unmatched. The CDR3 reads CASSVDRDRHSYEQYF. The CDR3 nucleotides are TGTGCCAGTAGTGTGGACCGGGACAGGCACTCCTACGAGCAGTACTTC.

This clonotype came up many times. The chain carries TRBV6-6 and TRBJ1-6, with D tentatively TRBD1 (5 bases). The V end was cut by 5 bases, the J end by 5 bases, with 13 bases between. The CDR3 is 15 residues long. Germline V gives CDR1 MNHNY, CDR2 SVGAGI (reference sequence). The CDR3 protein is CASSPIGGNNSPLHF. CDR3 nucleotide sequence: TGTGCCAGCAGTCCGATCGGGGGTAATAATTCACCCCTCCACTTT.

This clonotype was seen a single time. The rearrangement joins TRBV29-1 to TRBJ2-6; TRBD1 agrees at 7 bases. Germline lookup yields CDR1 SQVTM and CDR2 ANQGSEA. With 7 bases clipped from V and 4 bases from J, the junction kept 7 bases outside the gene matches. The CDR3 totals 14 residues. The CDR3 reads CSADRVTGANVLTF. CDR3 nucleotides: TGCAGCGCCGACAGGGTAACCGGGGCCAACGTCCTGACTTTC.

This clonotype has at least ten counts. This chain joins TRBV7-6 and TRBJ2-5; 8 positions match TRBD2. V trimming: 4 bases; J trimming: 5 bases; junction bases outside the gene matches: 9. The CDR3 covers 15 residues. CDR1 is SGHVS, CDR2 FNYEAQ, per germline. The CDR3 region is CASSSMRGVGETQYF. CDR3 in DNA: TGTGCCAGCAGCTCAATGCGGGGGGTCGGGGAGACCCAGTACTTC.

This clonotype has a count of ten or more. The chain uses TRBV7-2 and TRBJ1-4, with D possibly being TRBD1 (5 bases). Trimming stripped 3 bases from V and 7 bases from J, with 12 bases between. This CDR3 has 14 residues. CDR1 is SGHTA and CDR2 is FQGNSA in the germline V gene. CDR3 loop: CASSFRGAGEKLFF. The CDR3 nucleotides are TGTGCCAGCAGCTTCCGAGGGGCGGGTGAAAAACTGTTTTTT. Filled out from reference TRBV7-2 and TRBJ1-4, the complete variable domain reads GAGVSQSPSNKVTEKGKDVELRCDPISGHTALYWYRQSLGQGLEFLIYFQGNSAPDKSGLPSDRFSAERTGGSVSTLTIQRTQQEDSAVYLCASSFRGAGEKLFFGSGTQLSVL.

The V call is TRBV25-1, the J call TRBJ2-7; maybe TRBD1 (7 bases). V was cut by 6 bases and J by 3 bases, with 18 bases left in between. Looked up from germline, CDR1 is MGHDK and CDR2 is SYGVNS. The CDR3 spans 15 residues. CDR3 bases: TGTGCCAGCAGGCGTACAGGGGACTCACACTACGAGCAGTACTTC. Its translation: CASRRTGDSHYEQYF.

This clonotype has a count of ten or more. The chain combines TRBV2 with TRBJ2-2; the match to TRBD2 covers 8 bases. Germline loops: CDR1 SNHLY, CDR2 FYNNEI. Losses at the gene ends were 8 bases for V and 1 base for J; bases not matched to a gene: 6. This CDR3 spans 15 amino acids. The DNA for the CDR3 is TGTGCCAGCGGTAGAAGCGGGAGGAACACCGGGGAGCTGTTTTTT. This gives the protein CASGRSGRNTGELFF.

This clonotype was detected ten times or more. The chain carries TRBV2 and TRBJ2-2; D might be TRBD2 (6 bases). Deletions cut 4 bases from V and 0 bases from J, with 9 bases between. The CDR3 length is 15 residues. The germline gives CDR1 SNHLY, CDR2 FYNNEI. CDR3 protein: CASSAPGANTGELFF. DNA of the CDR3: TGTGCCAGCAGTGCCCCGGGGGCGAACACCGGGGAGCTGTTTTTT.